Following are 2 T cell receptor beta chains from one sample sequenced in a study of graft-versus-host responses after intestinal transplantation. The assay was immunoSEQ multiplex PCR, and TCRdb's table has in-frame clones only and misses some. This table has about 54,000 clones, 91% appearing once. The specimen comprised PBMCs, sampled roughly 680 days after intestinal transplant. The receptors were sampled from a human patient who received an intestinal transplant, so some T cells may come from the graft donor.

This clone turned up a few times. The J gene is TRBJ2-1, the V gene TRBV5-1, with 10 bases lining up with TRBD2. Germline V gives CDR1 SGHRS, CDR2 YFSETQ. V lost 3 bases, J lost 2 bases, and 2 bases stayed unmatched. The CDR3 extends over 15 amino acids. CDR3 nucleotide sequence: TGCGCCAGCAGCTCCGGGACTAGCGCCTACAATGAGCAGTTCTTC. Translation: CASSSGTSAYNEQFF.

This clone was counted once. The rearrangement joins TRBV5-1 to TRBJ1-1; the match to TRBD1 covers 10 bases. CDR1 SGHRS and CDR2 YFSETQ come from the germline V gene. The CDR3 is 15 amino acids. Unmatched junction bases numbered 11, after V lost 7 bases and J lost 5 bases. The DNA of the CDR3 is TGCGCCAGCTCTCAAACGGGACAGGGGTGGACTGAAGCTTTCTTT. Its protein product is CASSQTGQGWTEAFF.